There are a few counts of the clone carrying this TCR beta chain. What it binds is not known. This sample is part of a study of identical twins. Study-level points and caveats: A cross-sectional statistical analysis, not follow-up of the same donors, supported the conclusions. The more abundant beta clonotypes in cord blood had fewer insertions, and memory repertoires did not show this.

MiXCR, applied by TCRdb to the 5' RACE reads, yields one record per CDR3 protein. The data show approximately 620,000 distinct CDR3 sequences, around 8.3% seen once. The CDR3 consists of 13 residues. Germline assignment: CDR1 MGHRA and CDR2 YSYEKL. V lost 7 bases and J lost 0, with 6 bases in between. These data also featured in a second study, about yellow fever vaccine responses in identical twins. That paper states: Each twin's T cell response to the vaccine was reported to look partly convergent and partly personalized.

The sequence came from a woman under 30 in good health. Source material: PBMCs. The V and J genes are TRBV4-1 and TRBJ1-4, with D unclear. This chain's CDR3 is CASKMPTNEKLFF. DNA of the CDR3: TGCGCCAGCAAGATGCCAACTAATGAAAAACTGTTTTTT.